This record looks at one T cell receptor beta chain sequence and its context. Its cognate antigen is unknown. This entry is derived from a study of Ad26.COV2.S vaccination and SARS-CoV-2 variants. The CDR3 totals 15 residues. The V gene end was trimmed by 4 bases and the J gene end by 2 bases; junction bases not matched to a gene: 7. Looked up from germline, CDR1 is SGDLS and CDR2 is YYNGEE. General observations from the study: Placebo and vaccine recipients had non-spike TCR breadth that was similar. Responses of T cells in total may have been underestimated by the TCR breadth and depth analyses. Considerable breadth of spike-specific CD8+ and CD4+ T cell responses has reportedly been documented following vaccination.

The data were produced by immunoSEQ multiplex PCR, yet TCRdb's version contains in-frame clones alone and is incomplete. The data show over 100,000 clones, over 60% seen once. The input for sequencing was peripheral blood, taken after recovery from COVID-19. V usage is TRBV9 and J usage is TRBJ1-2; 8 bases are a match to TRBD1. The TCR was taken from a human donor who had recovered from COVID-19. This chain's CDR3 is CASSPPTGENYGYTF. The CDR3 DNA follows: TGTGCCAGCAGCCCCCCGACAGGGGAGAACTATGGCTACACCTTC.